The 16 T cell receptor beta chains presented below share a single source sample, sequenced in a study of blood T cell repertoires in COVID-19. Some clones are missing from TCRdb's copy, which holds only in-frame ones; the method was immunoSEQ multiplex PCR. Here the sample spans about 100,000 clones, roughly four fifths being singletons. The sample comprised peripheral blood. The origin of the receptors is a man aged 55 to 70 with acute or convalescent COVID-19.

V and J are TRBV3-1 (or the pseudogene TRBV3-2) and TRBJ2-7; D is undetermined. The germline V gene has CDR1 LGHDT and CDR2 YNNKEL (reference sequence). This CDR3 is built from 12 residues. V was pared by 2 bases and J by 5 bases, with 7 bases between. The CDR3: CASSQRINEQYF. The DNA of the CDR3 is TGTGCCAGCAGCCAACGTATAAACGAGCAGTACTTC.

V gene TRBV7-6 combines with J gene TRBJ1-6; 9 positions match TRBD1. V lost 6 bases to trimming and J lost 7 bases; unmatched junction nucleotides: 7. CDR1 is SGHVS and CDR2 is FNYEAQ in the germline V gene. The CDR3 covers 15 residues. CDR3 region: CASSSRTGENSPLHF. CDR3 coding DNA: TGTGCCAGCAGTTCTAGGACAGGGGAAAATTCACCCCTCCACTTT.

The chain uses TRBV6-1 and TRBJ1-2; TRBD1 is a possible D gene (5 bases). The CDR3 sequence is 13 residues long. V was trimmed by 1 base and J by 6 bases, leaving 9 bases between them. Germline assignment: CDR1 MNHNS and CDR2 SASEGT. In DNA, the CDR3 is TGTGCCAGCAGTGAAGTCAGGGAGGATGGCTACACCTTC. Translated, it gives CASSEVREDGYTF.

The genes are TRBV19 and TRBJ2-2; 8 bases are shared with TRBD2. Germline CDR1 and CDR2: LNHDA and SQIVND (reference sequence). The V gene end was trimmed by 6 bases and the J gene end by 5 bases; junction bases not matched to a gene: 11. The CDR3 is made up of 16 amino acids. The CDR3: CASREYGAGDTGELFF. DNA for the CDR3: TGTGCCAGTAGGGAATATGGAGCGGGGGATACCGGGGAGCTGTTTTTT.

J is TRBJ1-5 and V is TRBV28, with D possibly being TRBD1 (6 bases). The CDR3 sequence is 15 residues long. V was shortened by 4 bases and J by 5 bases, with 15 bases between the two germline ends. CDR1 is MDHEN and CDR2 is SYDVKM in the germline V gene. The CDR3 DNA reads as TGTGCCAGCAGTTGGCAGGGAGAGGGGGATCAGCCCCAGCATTTT. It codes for CASSWQGEGDQPQHF. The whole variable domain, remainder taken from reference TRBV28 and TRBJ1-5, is DVKVTQSSRYLVKRTGEKVFLECVQDMDHENMFWYRQDPGLGLRLIYFSYDVKMKEKGDIPEGYSVSREKKERFSLILESASTNQTSMYLCASSWQGEGDQPQHFGDGTRLSIL.

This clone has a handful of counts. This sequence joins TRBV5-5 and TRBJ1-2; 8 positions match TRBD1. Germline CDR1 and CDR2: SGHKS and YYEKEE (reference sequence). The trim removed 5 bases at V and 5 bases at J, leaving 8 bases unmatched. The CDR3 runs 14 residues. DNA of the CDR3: TGTGCCAGCAGTCAGGACAGGGCCAATTATGGCTACACCTTC. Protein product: CASSQDRANYGYTF.

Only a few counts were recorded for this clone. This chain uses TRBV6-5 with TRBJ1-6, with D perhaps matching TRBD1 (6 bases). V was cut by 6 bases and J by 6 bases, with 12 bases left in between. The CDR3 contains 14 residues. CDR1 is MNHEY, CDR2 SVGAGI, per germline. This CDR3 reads CASSGTSINSPLHF. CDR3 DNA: TGTGCCAGCAGCGGGACATCTATTAATTCACCCCTCCACTTT.

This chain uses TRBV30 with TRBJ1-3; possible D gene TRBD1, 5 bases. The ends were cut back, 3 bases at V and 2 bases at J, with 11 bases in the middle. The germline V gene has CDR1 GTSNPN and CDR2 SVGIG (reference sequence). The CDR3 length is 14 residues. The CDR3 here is CAWSPGSAGNTIYF. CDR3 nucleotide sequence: TGTGCCTGGAGCCCAGGGTCCGCTGGAAACACCATATATTTT. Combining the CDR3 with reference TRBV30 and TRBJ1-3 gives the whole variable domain SQTIHQWPATLVQPVGSPLSLECTVEGTSNPNLYWYRQAAGRGLQLLFYSVGIGQISSEVPQNLSASRPQDRQFILSSKKLLLSDSGFYLCAWSPGSAGNTIYFGEGSWLTVV.

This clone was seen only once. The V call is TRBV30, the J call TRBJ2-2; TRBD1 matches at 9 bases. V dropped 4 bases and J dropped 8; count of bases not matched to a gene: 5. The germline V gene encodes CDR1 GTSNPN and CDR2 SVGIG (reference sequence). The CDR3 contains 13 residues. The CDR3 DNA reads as TGTGCCTGGACCGACAGGGGGGCGGGGGAGCTGTTTTTT. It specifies CAWTDRGAGELFF.

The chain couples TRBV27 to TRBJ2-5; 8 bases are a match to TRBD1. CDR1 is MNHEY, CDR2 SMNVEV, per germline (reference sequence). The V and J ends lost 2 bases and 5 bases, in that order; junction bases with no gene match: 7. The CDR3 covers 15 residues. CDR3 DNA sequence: TGTGCCAGCAGTTTACAGGGGGCGGGAATGGAGACCCAGTACTTC. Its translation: CASSLQGAGMETQYF.

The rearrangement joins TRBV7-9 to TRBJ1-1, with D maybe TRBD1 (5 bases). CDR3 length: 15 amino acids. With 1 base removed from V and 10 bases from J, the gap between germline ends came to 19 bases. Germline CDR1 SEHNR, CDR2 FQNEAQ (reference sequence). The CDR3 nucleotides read TGTGCCAGCAGCTTAGTAGGGGTGCAGGGTACGGGAGCTTTCTTT. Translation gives CASSLVGVQGTGAFF.

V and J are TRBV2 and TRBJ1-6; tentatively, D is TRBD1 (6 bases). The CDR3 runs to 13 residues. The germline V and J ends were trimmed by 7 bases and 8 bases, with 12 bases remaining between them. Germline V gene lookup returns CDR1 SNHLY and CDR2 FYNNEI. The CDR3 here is CASTGRGDSPLHF. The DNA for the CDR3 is TGTGCCAGCACGGGCAGGGGCGATTCACCCCTCCACTTT. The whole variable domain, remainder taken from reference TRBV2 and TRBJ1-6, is EPEVTQTPSHQVTQMGQEVILRCVPISNHLYFYWYRQILGQKVEFLVSFYNNEISEKSEIFDDQFSVERPDGSNFTLKIRSTKLEDSAMYFCASTGRGDSPLHFGNGTRLTVT.

The CDR3 here is CASSLGRVEGNTIYF. The CDR3 nucleotides are TGTGCCAGCAGCTTAGGCAGGGTGGAAGGAAACACCATATATTTT. This chain connects TRBV11-2 to TRBJ1-3; tentatively, D is TRBD1 (5 bases). Germline-derived CDR1 and CDR2 are SGHAT and FQNNGV. The CDR3 extends over 15 amino acids. The V gene lost 1 base and the J gene lost 4 bases, with 11 bases spanning the gap.

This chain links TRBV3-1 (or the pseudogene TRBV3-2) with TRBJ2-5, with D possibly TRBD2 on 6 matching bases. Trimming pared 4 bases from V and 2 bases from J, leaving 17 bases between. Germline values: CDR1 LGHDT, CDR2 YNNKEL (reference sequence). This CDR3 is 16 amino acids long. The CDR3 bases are TGTGCCAGCAGCCCCTACCGGGGGACCTCACAAGAGACCCAGTACTTC. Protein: CASSPYRGTSQETQYF.

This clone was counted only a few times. The CDR3 is CASSLGSGLLEAFF. Here the CDR3 DNA reads TGTGCCAGCAGTTTAGGGTCAGGGCTGCTTGAAGCTTTCTTT. This rearrangement joins TRBV27 to TRBJ1-1; D might be TRBD1 (5 bases). The V end was cut by 2 bases, the J end by 7 bases, with 14 bases between. Per germline, CDR1 MNHEY and CDR2 SMNVEV (reference sequence). The CDR3 is 14 residues long.

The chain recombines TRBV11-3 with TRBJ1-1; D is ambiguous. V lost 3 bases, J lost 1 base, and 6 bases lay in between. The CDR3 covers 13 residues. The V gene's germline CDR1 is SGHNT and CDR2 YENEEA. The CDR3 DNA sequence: TGTGCCAGCAGCTTGCAGAAGAACACTGAAGCTTTCTTT. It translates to CASSLQKNTEAFF.